Below, one T cell receptor (beta chain) is given with its context. Its target is not known. Scientists made TCR beta libraries using UMI-labeled 5' RACE. In the study's own analysis: Functional CDR3 beta clonotype counts ranged from about 2,900 to 18,000 in each TCR beta library. TCRdb reprocessed the 5' RACE reads and stores each CDR3 protein as one record, lacking DNA. Here the V and J calls rest on TCRdb's processing, not on the authors' analysis. The sample table includes about 10,000 distinct CDR3 sequences. This sample is part of a study of human CD8 memory T cell subsets. Study-wide results and caveats: The stem-like memory T cell repertoire shared very little with the precursor exhausted T cell repertoire.

This receptor was taken from a human donor in good health. The sequenced sample was CD8+ stem-like memory T cells (TSCM and TCM) sorted from PBMCs. Sample subset: stem-like memory CD8 T cells (TSTEM), CCR7+ PD-1- TIGIT-.

The CDR3 here is CASSYSSRGEKYGYTF. The chain combines TRBV6-2 or TRBV6-3 with TRBJ1-2. The germline gives CDR1 MNHEY, CDR2 SVGEGT. The length of the CDR3 is 16 residues.